This TCR beta chain derives from a study of tumor and adjacent non-tumor tissue in lung cancer. Whole-study findings and limits: Significantly higher TCR diversity was found in tumor than normal lung.

The CDR3 has 13 residues. Per germline, CDR1 SGHAT and CDR2 FQNNGV. V dropped 4 bases and J dropped 10; count of bases not matched to a gene: 7. This clonotype was found a few times. Its specificity is unknown. This may stem from a read error, because a much larger clone lies one nucleotide away. TCRbeta libraries were built with three rounds of nested PCR, modified from ARM-PCR. TCRdb reprocessed the multiplex PCR reads with MiXCR, giving one entry per CDR3 protein. The table includes some 120,000 distinct CDR3 sequences, around three fifths detected once. No cell sorting was done before RNA was extracted from the tissue.

This TCR was sampled from a man younger than 40 with non-small cell lung cancer. The sequenced material came from lung tumor tissue. The V gene is TRBV11-2, the J gene TRBJ1-3, with 7 nucleotides matching TRBD1. The CDR3 sequence: CASSSGQTGTIYF. In nucleotides, the CDR3 is TGTGCCAGCAGCTCGGGACAGACCGGGACCATATATTTT. The whole variable domain, filled in from reference TRBV11-2 and TRBJ1-3, reads EAGVAQSPRYKIIEKRQSVAFWCNPISGHATLYWYQQILGQGPKLLIQFQNNGVVDDSQLPKDRFSAERLKGVDSTLKIQPAKLEDSAVYLCASSSGQTGTIYFGEGSWLTVV.